The 24 T cell receptor beta chains below were found in one sample sequenced in a study of shared clonotypes between healthy human individuals. Method: immunoSEQ multiplex PCR; TCRdb's copy keeps in-frame clones and lacks some. Of about 800,000 clones in the sample, about 96% were seen once. Naive CD8 cells lacked CD45RO, underwent positive selection for CCR7 and left out terminally differentiated effector memory CD45RA+ cells. Sequencing input: naive CD8+ T cells sorted from blood. The source is a young man in good health.

This clone was observed a single time. The V gene is TRBV6-6, the J gene TRBJ1-5; D might be TRBD1 (5 bases). The CDR3 covers 13 residues. Trimming pared 8 bases from V and 9 bases from J, leaving 17 bases between. CDR1 is MNHNY, CDR2 SVGAGI, per germline (reference sequence). CDR3 in amino acids: CASGGDGWRPQHF. CDR3 bases: TGTGCCAGCGGGGGTGATGGGTGGAGGCCCCAGCATTTT.

The CDR3 DNA sequence: TGTGCCACCAGCAGAGATCTCAACGAGCAGTACTTC. This encodes CATSRDLNEQYF. The J gene is TRBJ2-7, the V gene TRBV15, with no clear D. The V and J ends lost 0 bases and 5 bases respectively, with 5 bases between them. The CDR3 extends over 12 amino acids. Germline lookup yields CDR1 LNHNV and CDR2 YYDKDF (reference sequence).

This clone was seen once. The gene calls are TRBV7-9 and TRBJ2-3, with a possible D match to TRBD2 (6 bases). CDR1 is SEHNR and CDR2 is FQNEAQ in the germline V gene (reference sequence). V lost 3 bases and J lost 0, with 19 bases in between. The CDR3 totals 18 residues. This CDR3 reads CASSFLPPGLESTDTQYF. CDR3 nucleotides: TGTGCCAGCAGCTTTCTGCCTCCGGGACTTGAGAGCACAGATACGCAGTATTTT.

This chain uses TRBV27 with TRBJ1-1; tentative D call: TRBD1 (5 bases). The CDR3 contains 13 residues. Germline V lookup: CDR1 MNHEY, CDR2 SMNVEV (reference sequence). The V end was cut by 3 bases, the J end by 8 bases, with 13 bases between. This CDR3 reads CASSFKGTGEAFF. In nucleotides, the CDR3 is TGTGCCAGCAGTTTTAAGGGGACGGGGGAAGCTTTCTTT.

The chain is built from TRBV27 and TRBJ2-1; D call uncertain. The CDR3 is 10 residues long. V was cut by 8 bases and J by 8 bases, with 7 bases left in between. CDR1 is MNHEY, CDR2 SMNVEV, per germline (reference sequence). The CDR3 spells CASGIHEQFF. For the CDR3, the DNA is TGTGCCAGCGGGATCCATGAGCAGTTCTTC.

The gene calls are TRBV29-1 and TRBJ2-5; 8 bases line up with TRBD2. In germline, CDR1 is SQVTM, CDR2 ANQGSEA. The CDR3 is 15 amino acids. Trimming cost V 4 bases and J 4 bases; bases outside gene matches: 11. The CDR3 loop reads CSVALGLAAGETQYF. Written as DNA, the CDR3 is TGCAGCGTTGCCCTAGGACTAGCCGCGGGAGAGACCCAGTACTTC.

The chain carries TRBV4-3 and TRBJ1-5, with a weak D call TRBD1 (5 bases). Per germline, CDR1 LGHNA and CDR2 YSLEER. Trimming took off 4 bases at V and 4 bases at J, with 8 bases between the two ends. The CDR3 has 13 residues. CDR3 residues: CASSPTENQPQHF. In nucleotides, the CDR3 is TGCGCCAGCAGCCCGACAGAGAATCAGCCCCAGCATTTT.

The genes are TRBV27 and TRBJ2-1, with 8 bases matching TRBD2. This CDR3 spans 16 amino acids. The V gene end was trimmed by 2 bases and the J gene end by 5 bases; junction bases not matched to a gene: 8. Germline V lookup: CDR1 MNHEY, CDR2 SMNVEV (reference sequence). Written as DNA, the CDR3 is TGTGCCAGCAGTTTAAGCGGGACTAGGGGGAACAATGAGCAGTTCTTC. This codes for CASSLSGTRGNNEQFF.

The chain has TRBV6-4 and TRBJ1-3; D is ambiguous. The CDR3 contains 14 residues. Looked up from germline, CDR1 is MRHNA and CDR2 is SNTAGT. V was trimmed by 2 bases and J by 4 bases, leaving 9 bases between them. The CDR3 region is CASSDASEGNTIYF. The DNA of the CDR3 is TGTGCCAGCAGTGACGCCTCGGAGGGAAACACCATATATTTT.

CDR3 coding DNA: TGTGCCACCTTAGACAAGTCCAACACTGAAGCTTTCTTT. Its protein product is CATLDKSNTEAFF. The chain joins TRBV19 to TRBJ1-1; D ambiguous. The V and J ends lost 10 bases and 2 bases respectively, with 14 bases between them. The CDR3 consists of 13 residues. Per the germline V gene, CDR1 is LNHDA and CDR2 is SQIVND (reference sequence).

This chain joins TRBV7-8 and TRBJ2-4; no firm D call. The length of the CDR3 is 17 residues. In germline, CDR1 is SGHVS, CDR2 FQNEAQ. Between the trimmed V and J ends, which lost 5 bases and 1 base, there was a span of 18 bases. The CDR3: CASSLSESASAKNIQYF. As DNA, the CDR3 is TGTGCCAGCAGCCTATCTGAAAGCGCTTCGGCCAAAAACATTCAGTACTTC.

The chain joins TRBV9 to TRBJ2-5; D is perhaps TRBD1 (6 bases). The CDR3 sequence is 17 residues long. Trimming shortened V by 4 bases and J by 2 bases, and 21 bases separated the two germline ends. The germline gives CDR1 SGDLS, CDR2 YYNGEE. CDR3 coding DNA: TGTGCCAGCAGCCTAAATAGTGGGCAGGGGTGGCAAGAGACCCAGTACTTC. Translated: CASSLNSGQGWQETQYF.

This clone was seen just once. The V gene is TRBV7-9, the J gene TRBJ2-1, with D possibly being TRBD1 or TRBD2 (5 bases each). This CDR3 is built from 17 residues. The germline V and J ends were trimmed by 5 bases and 5 bases, with 22 bases remaining between them. Germline CDR1 reads SEHNR; CDR2 reads FQNEAQ (reference sequence). The DNA of the CDR3 is TGTGCCAGCAGCCCGGAATCAGGGCTAGCCTACGACAATGAGCAGTTCTTC. Its protein product is CASSPESGLAYDNEQFF.

V is TRBV4-1 and J is TRBJ2-7, with 7 bases that match TRBD1. The CDR3 runs to 13 residues. Losses at the gene ends were 3 bases for V and 7 bases for J; bases not matched to a gene: 6. Germline values: CDR1 MGHRA, CDR2 YSYEKL. The CDR3 reads CASSHQGVGEQYF. The CDR3 nucleotides are TGCGCCAGCAGCCATCAGGGGGTGGGGGAGCAGTACTTC.

J is TRBJ2-7 and V is TRBV30, with D uncertain. This CDR3 comprises 12 residues. Germline V gene sequence: CDR1 GTSNPN, CDR2 SVGIG (reference sequence). Trimming removed 1 base at V and 4 bases at J, with 8 bases between. This chain's CDR3 is CAWSANRYEQYF. The DNA of the CDR3 is TGTGCCTGGAGTGCTAACCGATACGAGCAGTACTTC.

The chain joins TRBV6-5 to TRBJ1-2; D is undetermined. Per germline, CDR1 MNHEY and CDR2 SVGAGI. The V gene lost 6 bases and the J gene lost 2 bases, with 10 bases spanning the gap. The CDR3 spans 13 residues. The CDR3 is CASSSTENYGYTF. In nucleotides, the CDR3 is TGTGCCAGCAGCAGTACGGAGAACTATGGCTACACCTTC.

V gene TRBV15 combines with J gene TRBJ2-2, with 7 bases identical to TRBD2. Germline V gives CDR1 LNHNV, CDR2 YYDKDF (reference sequence). V shed 7 bases, J shed 4 bases, and the junction held 9 bases outside the gene matches. The CDR3 runs to 15 residues. CDR3: CATKEGGPLTGELFF. The CDR3 DNA reads as TGTGCCACCAAGGAGGGAGGGCCTCTCACCGGGGAGCTGTTTTTT.

This chain joins TRBV30 and TRBJ2-1; D is undetermined. Germline loops: CDR1 GTSNPN, CDR2 SVGIG (reference sequence). CDR3 length: 15 amino acids. Trimming cost V 4 bases and J 2 bases, with 15 bases left between them. This CDR3 reads CAWNGRPRAYNEQFF. The CDR3 nucleotides are TGTGCCTGGAACGGTCGGCCTCGCGCCTACAATGAGCAGTTCTTC.

The chain has TRBV19 and TRBJ2-5; D tentatively fits TRBD1 or TRBD2 (5 bases each). Germline CDR1 LNHDA, CDR2 SQIVND (reference sequence). The CDR3 sequence is 17 residues long. Trimming shortened V by 5 bases and J by 4 bases, and 23 bases separated the two germline ends. The chain's CDR3 is CASSRRDLGSQRETQYF. The CDR3 coding sequence is TGTGCCAGTAGTCGCCGGGACCTAGGGAGTCAACGAGAGACCCAGTACTTC.

Concerning this clone: The identical CDR3 is also encoded by other nucleotide sequences in the sample. The chain couples TRBV29-1 to TRBJ2-7; no reliable D call. V was shortened by 0 bases and J by 2 bases, with 5 bases between the two germline ends. The CDR3 extends over 12 amino acids. Germline V lookup: CDR1 SQVTM, CDR2 ANQGSEA. CDR3 DNA sequence: TGCAGCGTTGAAGACACCGCCTACGAGCAGTACTTC. Protein sequence: CSVEDTAYEQYF.

The V call is TRBV11-2, the J call TRBJ2-7; TRBD1 matches at 7 bases. V dropped 1 base and J dropped 3; count of bases not matched to a gene: 6. The CDR3 covers 15 residues. Germline values: CDR1 SGHAT, CDR2 FQNNGV. The CDR3: CASSLANRGDYEQYF. DNA of the CDR3: TGTGCCAGCAGCTTAGCGAACAGGGGTGACTACGAGCAGTACTTC. The complete variable domain, with remaining parts taken from reference TRBV11-2 and TRBJ2-7, reads EAGVAQSPRYKIIEKRQSVAFWCNPISGHATLYWYQQILGQGPKLLIQFQNNGVVDDSQLPKDRFSAERLKGVDSTLKIQPAKLEDSAVYLCASSLANRGDYEQYFGPGTRLTVT.

Notes on this clone: Other DNA sequences in the same sample also yield this CDR3. V gene TRBV27 combines with J gene TRBJ1-1; the D is unclear. Trimming pared 3 bases from V and 5 bases from J, leaving 4 bases between. CDR1 MNHEY and CDR2 SMNVEV come from the germline V gene (reference sequence). The CDR3 has 11 amino acids. For the CDR3, the DNA is TGTGCCAGCAGTTTGGGAACTGAAGCTTTCTTT. Its protein product is CASSLGTEAFF.

This sequence joins TRBV7-9 and TRBJ1-1, with a possible D match to TRBD1 (5 bases). Germline lookup yields CDR1 SEHNR and CDR2 FQNEAQ (reference sequence). Trimming shortened V by 1 base and J by 4 bases, and 19 bases separated the two germline ends. This CDR3 has 17 residues. The CDR3 nucleotides are TGTGCCAGCAGCTTAGTGCTGAGGGGCTCCCCTAGCACTGAAGCTTTCTTT. Translation gives CASSLVLRGSPSTEAFF.

The chain combines TRBV5-8 with TRBJ1-1; the D is unclear. Trimming took off 0 bases at V and 1 base at J, with 7 bases between the two ends. Germline CDR1 reads SGHTS; CDR2 reads YDEGEE. The CDR3 spans 14 residues. The CDR3 loop is CASSLDRRNTEAFF. The CDR3 DNA sequence: TGTGCCAGCAGCTTGGACAGAAGGAACACTGAAGCTTTCTTT. Together with reference TRBV5-8 and TRBJ1-1, the CDR3 gives the full variable domain: EAGVTQSPTHLIKTRGQQATLRCSPISGHTSVYWYQQALGLGLQFLLWYDEGEERNRGNFPPRFSGRQFPNYSSELNVNALELEDSALYLCASSLDRRNTEAFFGQGTRLTVV.